Following are 8 T cell receptor beta chains from one sample sequenced in a study of blood T cell repertoires in COVID-19 (TCRdb year 2020). The method was the immunoSEQ multiplex PCR assay. Drawn from immuneACCESS, this table holds only the in-frame rearrangements with V and J called that TCRdb kept. Clones are partly lost; checked studies trace under half to an unresolved V gene and leave the rest unexplained. The sample table contains over 90,000 clones; only one count was recorded for about 87% of them. About 18% of the sample rests with the top ten. Sequences were obtained from peripheral blood. The source of these receptors is a human donor in a cohort sampled during active COVID-19.

This chain joins TRBV7-3 and TRBJ2-5, with TRBD2 matching 7 bases. The CDR3 sequence is 15 residues long. The ends lost 2 bases at V and 1 base at J; junction bases unmatched: 4. CDR1 and CDR2 (germline): SGHTA, FQGTGA. The CDR3 coding sequence is TGTGCCAGCAGCTTATACGGGGGGACCCAAGAGACCCAGTACTTC. This codes for CASSLYGGTQETQYF.

The sample holds one count of this clone. The chain links TRBV7-9 to TRBJ2-5; D gene uncertain. V gave up 4 bases and J gave up 7 bases, with 19 bases separating them. Germline V lookup: CDR1 SEHNR, CDR2 FQNEAQ (reference sequence). This CDR3 contains 15 residues. The CDR3 DNA sequence: TGTGCCAGCAGCTCAAGCCGCGGCGGCACGGGGACCCAGTACTTC. It translates to CASSSSRGGTGTQYF.

V and J are TRBV27 and TRBJ2-2, with 11 nucleotides matching TRBD2. Germline CDR1 MNHEY, CDR2 SMNVEV (reference sequence). Trimming removed 7 bases from V and 6 bases from J; junction bases left unmatched: 10. The CDR3 covers 16 residues. The CDR3 is CASTPLLAGGSGELFF. In nucleotides, the CDR3 is TGTGCCAGCACTCCCCTCCTAGCGGGGGGTTCCGGGGAGCTGTTTTTT.

The chain recombines TRBV6-5 with TRBJ2-3; D unresolved. V was trimmed by 0 bases and J by 2 bases, leaving 12 bases between them. The CDR3 extends over 16 amino acids. From germline, CDR1 is MNHEY and CDR2 SVGAGI. The CDR3 sequence is CASSYSQASSTDTQYF. The CDR3, as DNA: TGTGCCAGCAGTTACTCCCAGGCGTCCTCCACAGATACGCAGTATTTT.

The J gene is TRBJ1-1, the V gene TRBV5-6; D ambiguous. V lost 5 bases and J lost 0, with 14 bases in between. Germline V gene lookup returns CDR1 SGHDT and CDR2 YYEEEE. This CDR3 spans 15 amino acids. The CDR3 sequence is CASSPLLGMNTEAFF. In DNA form, the CDR3 reads TGTGCCAGCAGTCCCCTTTTGGGCATGAACACTGAAGCTTTCTTT. Variable domain in full (rest from reference TRBV5-6 and TRBJ1-1): DAGVTQSPTHLIKTRGQQVTLRCSPKSGHDTVSWYQQALGQGPQFIFQYYEEEERQRGNFPDRFSGHQFPNYSSELNVNALLLGDSALYLCASSPLLGMNTEAFFGQGTRLTVV.

The V call is TRBV11-2, the J call TRBJ2-5, with no clear D. Trimming pared 1 base from V and 3 bases from J, leaving 15 bases between. This CDR3 has 16 residues. In germline, CDR1 is SGHAT, CDR2 FQNNGV. The CDR3 spells CASSLVVRGGKETQYF. The CDR3 DNA reads TGTGCCAGCAGCTTAGTAGTTCGAGGCGGTAAAGAGACCCAGTACTTC.

The chain recombines TRBV30 with TRBJ1-1, with a tentative D call TRBD1 (5 bases). The ends were cut back, 5 bases at V and 4 bases at J, with 23 bases in the middle. The CDR3 contains 16 residues. The germline gives CDR1 GTSNPN, CDR2 SVGIG (reference sequence). The DNA of the CDR3 is TGTGCCTGGCTCCCACCGGCGGGGGGGAAGGGCACTGAAGCTTTCTTT. This codes for CAWLPPAGGKGTEAFF.

The J gene is TRBJ1-3, the V gene TRBV2; D not certain. The V gene lost 6 bases and the J gene lost 2 bases, with 8 bases spanning the gap. This CDR3 spans 13 amino acids. The germline V gene encodes CDR1 SNHLY and CDR2 FYNNEI. This chain's CDR3 is CASRIGPGNTIYF. CDR3 coding DNA: TGTGCCAGCAGAATCGGTCCTGGAAACACCATATATTTT.